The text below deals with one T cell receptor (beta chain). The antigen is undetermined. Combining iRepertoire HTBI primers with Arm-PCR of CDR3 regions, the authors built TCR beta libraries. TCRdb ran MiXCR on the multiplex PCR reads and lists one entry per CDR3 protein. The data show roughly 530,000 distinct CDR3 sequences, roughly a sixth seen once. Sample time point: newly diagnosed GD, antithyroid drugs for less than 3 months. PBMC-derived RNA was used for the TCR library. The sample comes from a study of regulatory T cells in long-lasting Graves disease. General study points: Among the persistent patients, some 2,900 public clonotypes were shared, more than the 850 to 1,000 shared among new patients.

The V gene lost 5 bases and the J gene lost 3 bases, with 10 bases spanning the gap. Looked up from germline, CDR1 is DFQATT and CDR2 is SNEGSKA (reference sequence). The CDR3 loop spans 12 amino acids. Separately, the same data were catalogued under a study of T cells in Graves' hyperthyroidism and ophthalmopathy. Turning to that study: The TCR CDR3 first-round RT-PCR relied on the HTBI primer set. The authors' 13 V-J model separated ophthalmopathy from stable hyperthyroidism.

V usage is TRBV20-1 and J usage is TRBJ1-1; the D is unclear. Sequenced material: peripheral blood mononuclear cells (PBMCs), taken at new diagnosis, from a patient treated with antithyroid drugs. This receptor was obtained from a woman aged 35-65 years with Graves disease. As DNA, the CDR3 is TGCAGTGCTCCTACCTGGGACACTGAAGCTTTCTTT. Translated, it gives CSAPTWDTEAFF.